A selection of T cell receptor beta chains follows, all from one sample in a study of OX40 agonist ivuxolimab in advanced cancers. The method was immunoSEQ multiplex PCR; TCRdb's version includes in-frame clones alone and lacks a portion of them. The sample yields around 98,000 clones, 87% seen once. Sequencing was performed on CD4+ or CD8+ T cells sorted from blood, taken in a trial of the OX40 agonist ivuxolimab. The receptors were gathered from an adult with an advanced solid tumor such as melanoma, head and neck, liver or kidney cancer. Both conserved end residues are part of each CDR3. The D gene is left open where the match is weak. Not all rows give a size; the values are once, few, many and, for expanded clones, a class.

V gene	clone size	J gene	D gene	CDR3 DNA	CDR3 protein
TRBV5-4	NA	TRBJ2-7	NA	TGTGCCAGCAGATCAGGGGGACGGGAGAGCTACGAGCAGTACTTC	CASRSGGRESYEQYF
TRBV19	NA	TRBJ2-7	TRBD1	TGTGCCAGTAGTTCGGGACAGGGACCCTACGAGCAGTACTTC	CASSSGQGPYEQYF
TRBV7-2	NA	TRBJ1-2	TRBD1	TGTGCCAGCAGCTTCGGGACAGGGGGGGACTATGGCTACACCTTC	CASSFGTGGDYGYTF
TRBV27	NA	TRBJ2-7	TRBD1	TGTGCCAGCAGTGCCCGGGGGACAGGGAGCTCCTACGAGCAGTACTTC	CASSARGTGSSYEQYF
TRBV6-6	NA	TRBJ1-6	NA	TGTGCCAGCAGTTCGGACACTAATTCACCCCTCCACTTT	CASSSDTNSPLHF
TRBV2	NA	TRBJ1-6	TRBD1	TGTGCCAGCAGTCCCGACAGGGGGGAAATTTCACCCCTCCACTTT	CASSPDRGEISPLHF
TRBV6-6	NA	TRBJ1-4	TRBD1	TGTGCCAGCAGTGATCCGGACAGGGGCCGTGAAAAACTGTTTTTT	CASSDPDRGREKLFF
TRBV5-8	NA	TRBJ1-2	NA	TGTGCCAGCAGCTTCGGGGGTTCGAGGTATGGCTACACCTTC	CASSFGGSRYGYTF
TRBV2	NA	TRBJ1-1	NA	TGTGCCAGCAGGGTACAGGGGAACACTGAAGCTTTCTTT	CASRVQGNTEAFF
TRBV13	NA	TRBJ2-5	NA	TGTGCCAGCAGCTTACGGGTACAAGGAGAGACCCAGTACTTC	CASSLRVQGETQYF
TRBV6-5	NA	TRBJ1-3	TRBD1	TGTGCCAGCAGACGGACAGGCAGCAACACCATATATTTT	CASRRTGSNTIYF
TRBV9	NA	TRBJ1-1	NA	TGTGCCAGCAGCGTAGGGGGGCAGGGTTCCACTGAAGCTTTCTTT	CASSVGGQGSTEAFF
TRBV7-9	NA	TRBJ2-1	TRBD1	TGTGCCAGCAGTACCGGGACAGGGGGCTTCAATGAGCAGTTCTTC	CASSTGTGGFNEQFF
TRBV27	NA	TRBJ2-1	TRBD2	TGTGCCAGCAGTTTTTACCTTGGCGGGGGGCGGGTCAATGAGCAGTTCTTC	CASSFYLGGGRVNEQFF
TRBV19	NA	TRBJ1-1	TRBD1	TGTGCCAGTAGTCCCCTTGACAGGGAAGGAACTTTCTTT	CASSPLDREGTFF
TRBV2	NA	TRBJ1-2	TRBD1	TGTGCCAGCAGTGAAGATGCCCCGGACAGGCGAGTTGATGGCTACACCTTC	CASSEDAPDRRVDGYTF
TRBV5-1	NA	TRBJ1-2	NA	TGCGCCAGCAGCTTGGATAGGGACGGCTACACCTTC	CASSLDRDGYTF
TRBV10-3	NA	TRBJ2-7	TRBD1	TGTGCCACCTTAGACAGGGGAAGCTACGAGCAGTACTTC	CATLDRGSYEQYF
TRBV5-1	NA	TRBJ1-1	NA	TGCGCCAGCAGCTTGGACCAAGTGAACACTGAAGCTTTCTTT	CASSLDQVNTEAFF
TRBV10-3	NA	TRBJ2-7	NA	TGTGCCATCAGTGAGTCGGGGGGCCCCCTTGAACAGTACTTC	CAISESGGPLEQYF
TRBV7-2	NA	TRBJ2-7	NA	TGTGCCAGCGGCCTCAGCTTTCACTCCTACGAGCAGTACTTC	CASGLSFHSYEQYF
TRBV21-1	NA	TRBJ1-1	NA	TGTGCCAGCGGGGACAGGGGATTAGGTCTTCTGGCTTTCTTT	CASGDRGLGLLAFF
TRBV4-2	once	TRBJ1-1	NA	TGTGCCAGCAGCCCACCGCGAGGCACCACTGAAGCTTTCTTT	CASSPPRGTTEAFF
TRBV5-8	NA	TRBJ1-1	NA	TGTGCCAGCAGCTTTCCCACCGGCAGTGGGTGGCGTACCACTGAAGCTTTCTTT	CASSFPTGSGWRTTEAFF
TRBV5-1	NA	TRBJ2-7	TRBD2	TGCGCCAGCAGCTTGGAGGGAGGGGAGTACGAGCAGTACTTC	CASSLEGGEYEQYF
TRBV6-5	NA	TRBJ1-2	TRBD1	TGTGCCAGCAGTTACTCGAAACAGGGGGAAGACGGCTACACCTTC	CASSYSKQGEDGYTF
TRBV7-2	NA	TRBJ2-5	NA	TGTGCCAGCAGCTTAATGGGGGACCACCTGGGAGAGACCCAGTACTTC	CASSLMGDHLGETQYF
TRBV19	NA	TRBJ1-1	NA	TGTGCCAGTAGTGGGGGGCAGACTGAAGCTTTCTTT	CASSGGQTEAFF
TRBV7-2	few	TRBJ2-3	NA	TGTGCCAGCAGCCGGTCGTGGGGGTCGGGAAATACGCAGTATTTT	CASSRSWGSGNTQYF
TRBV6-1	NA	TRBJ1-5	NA	TGTGCCAGCAGTGAATTCGGGGTGGATCAGCCCCAGCATTTT	CASSEFGVDQPQHF
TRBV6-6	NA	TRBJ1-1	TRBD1	TGTGCCAGCAGGACTCGGGACAGGGTATTGAACACTGAAGCTTTCTTT	CASRTRDRVLNTEAFF
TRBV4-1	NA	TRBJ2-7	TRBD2	TGCGCCAGCAGCCGGGGGGGAGGGTACTTC	CASSRGGGYF
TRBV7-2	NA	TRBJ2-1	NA	TGTGCCAGCGGGGCTAAGTGGTATGAGCAGTTCTTC	CASGAKWYEQFF
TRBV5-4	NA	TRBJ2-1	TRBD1	TGTGCCAGCAGCTTACCGGGACAGGGTAGGAATGAGCAGTTCTTC	CASSLPGQGRNEQFF
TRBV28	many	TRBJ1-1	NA	TGTGCCAGCAGTTGGCAGGGAATGAACACTGAAGCTTTCTTT	CASSWQGMNTEAFF
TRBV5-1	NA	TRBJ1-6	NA	TGCGCCAGCAGCTGGGGACGGAGCGGTTCACCCCTCCACTTT	CASSWGRSGSPLHF
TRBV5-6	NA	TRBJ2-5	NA	TGTGCCAGCAGCTGGGAGCGGGGGACGACAGGGGAGACCCAGTACTTC	CASSWERGTTGETQYF
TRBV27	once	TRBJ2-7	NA	TGTGCCAGCAGCAGGACAGCTCAGGGCTCCTACGAGCAGTACTTC	CASSRTAQGSYEQYF
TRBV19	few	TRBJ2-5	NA	TGTGCCTCAGGAGGCGAGTGGGGGGACCAAGAGACCCAGTACTTC	CASGGEWGDQETQYF
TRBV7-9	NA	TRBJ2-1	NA	TGTGCCAGCAGCAGGACCGCCTCCTACAATGAGCAGTTCTTC	CASSRTASYNEQFF
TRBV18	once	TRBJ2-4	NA	TGTGCCAGCTCAGTCACAGGGTACAAAAACATTCAGTACTTC	CASSVTGYKNIQYF
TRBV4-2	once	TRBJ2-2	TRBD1	TGTGCCAGCAGCCGAGGACAGGGGGGCACCGGGGAGCTGTTTTTT	CASSRGQGGTGELFF
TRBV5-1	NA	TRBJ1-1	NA	TGCGCCAGCAGCTTGGCCGGGGGCCAAGTCACTGAAGCTTTCTTT	CASSLAGGQVTEAFF
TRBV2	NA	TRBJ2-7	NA	TGTGCCAGCAGACCGGGACCGTACTACGAGCAGTACTTC	CASRPGPYYEQYF
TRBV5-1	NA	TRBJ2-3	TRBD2	TGCGCCAGCAGCTTAGGGCTAGCGGGGCCTAGCACAGATACGCAGTATTTT	CASSLGLAGPSTDTQYF